This TCR beta chain is from a study of T cells in Graves' hyperthyroidism and ophthalmopathy. V was clipped by 5 bases and J by 3 bases; unmatched bases: 3. Germline assignment: CDR1 DFQATT and CDR2 SNEGSKA (reference sequence). The CDR3 is 14 residues long. Clinical symptoms, serum thyroxine, TRAb, thyroid ultrasound and orbital computed tomography informed diagnoses. Amplified TCR beta CDR3 regions derived from RNA transcripts. A set of HTBI primers served as the primers for a first-round RT-PCR of the TCR CDR3. TCRdb redid the calling of the multiplex PCR reads with MiXCR, one entry per CDR3 protein. The table has about 370,000 distinct CDR3 sequences, about 16% seen once.

Source material: blood. The V gene is TRBV20-1, the J gene TRBJ2-1, with 11 bases lining up with TRBD2. This clonotype was sampled from a woman aged 55-70 years with Graves' ophthalmopathy. CDR3 nucleotides: TGCAGTGCTCAAGGACTAGCGGGCTACAATGAGCAGTTCTTC. This codes for CSAQGLAGYNEQFF.